The rows below give T cell receptor beta chains drawn from one sample of a study of blood T cell repertoires in COVID-19. The protocol was immunoSEQ multiplex PCR, while the TCRdb copy is restricted to in-frame clones and leaves out a portion. The sample holds fewer than 130,000 clones, 70% to 90% seen once. Sequencing was carried out using peripheral blood. Every receptor here comes from a human donor in a cohort sampled during active COVID-19. CDR3s include the opening cysteine and the closing phenylalanine or tryptophan. D genes are given only for firm matches. The size of a clone is reported for some rows only, either as once, few or many, or as a class for expanded clones.

v_gene: TRBV5-1
abundance: -
d_gene: TRBD1
j_gene: TRBJ2-5
CDR3nt: TGCGCCAGCAGCCCGGTTGGGCACGGGACAGCCGAACAAGAGACCCAGTACTTC
CDR3aa: CASSPVGHGTAEQETQYF

v_gene: TRBV7-3
abundance: -
d_gene: TRBD2
j_gene: TRBJ2-1
CDR3nt: TGTGCCAGCAGCTTAATGGGAGGGAGCTCCTACAATGAGCAGTTCTTC
CDR3aa: CASSLMGGSSYNEQFF

v_gene: TRBV4-1
abundance: -
d_gene: -
j_gene: TRBJ2-1
CDR3nt: TGCGCCAGCAGCCAAGAGGGAGGCCCCGGGGCCTACAATGAGCAGTTCTTC
CDR3aa: CASSQEGGPGAYNEQFF

v_gene: TRBV18
abundance: -
d_gene: -
j_gene: TRBJ1-6
CDR3nt: TGTGCCAGCTCCCTCAACGAGGCACGAAATAATTCACCCCTCCACTTT
CDR3aa: CASSLNEARNNSPLHF

v_gene: TRBV5-6
abundance: once
d_gene: TRBD1
j_gene: TRBJ2-5
CDR3nt: TGTGCCAGCAGCTTGGTGACAGGGGGTATAGAGACCCAGTACTTC
CDR3aa: CASSLVTGGIETQYF

v_gene: TRBV18
abundance: -
d_gene: TRBD2
j_gene: TRBJ2-3
CDR3nt: TGTGCCAGCTCACCCCGGTTCCGCGGGAGCGGGGGAGATACGCAGTATTTT
CDR3aa: CASSPRFRGSGGDTQYF

v_gene: TRBV3-1/TRBV3-2
abundance: -
d_gene: -
j_gene: TRBJ1-1
CDR3nt: TGTGCCAGCAGCCAAGTGGCGGGGATGAACACTGAAGCTTTCTTT
CDR3aa: CASSQVAGMNTEAFF

v_gene: TRBV28
abundance: -
d_gene: TRBD1
j_gene: TRBJ1-2
CDR3nt: TGTGCCAGCAGTCGGACAGGGGGGTACTATGGCTACACCTTC
CDR3aa: CASSRTGGYYGYTF

v_gene: TRBV5-4
abundance: -
d_gene: TRBD1
j_gene: TRBJ1-6
CDR3nt: TGTGCCAGCAGCTTGGGGACAGGGGGCAATTCACCCCTCCACTTT
CDR3aa: CASSLGTGGNSPLHF

v_gene: TRBV3-1/TRBV3-2
abundance: -
d_gene: -
j_gene: TRBJ2-1
CDR3nt: TGTGCCAGCAGCCAAGACCTCCGGAGTACCTACAATGAGCAGTTCTTC
CDR3aa: CASSQDLRSTYNEQFF

v_gene: TRBV30
abundance: once
d_gene: TRBD1
j_gene: TRBJ1-2
CDR3nt: TGTGCCTGGAGTGTACAGGGGGCAAGGGGCTACACCTTC
CDR3aa: CAWSVQGARGYTF

v_gene: TRBV7-2
abundance: -
d_gene: TRBD2
j_gene: TRBJ2-1
CDR3nt: TGTGCCAGCAGCACCCGGACTAGCGGGAGTGGTTGGAATGAGCAGTTCTTC
CDR3aa: CASSTRTSGSGWNEQFF

v_gene: TRBV10-1
abundance: -
d_gene: -
j_gene: TRBJ2-1
CDR3nt: TGCGCCAGCAGCTTTGGAGGGAGCTCCTACAATGAGCAGTTCTTC
CDR3aa: CASSFGGSSYNEQFF

v_gene: TRBV28
abundance: -
d_gene: -
j_gene: TRBJ1-2
CDR3nt: TGTGCCAGCATCCCGCGGGGCTTGAACTATGGCTACACCTTC
CDR3aa: CASIPRGLNYGYTF

v_gene: TRBV6-5
abundance: -
d_gene: -
j_gene: TRBJ2-3
CDR3nt: TGTGCCAGCGCCCGACAGTTCCGTAGCACAGATACGCAGTATTTT
CDR3aa: CASARQFRSTDTQYF

v_gene: TRBV6-5
abundance: -
d_gene: -
j_gene: TRBJ1-2
CDR3nt: TGTGCCAGCAGTTACTCGGGCAGGGGATATGGCTACACCTTC
CDR3aa: CASSYSGRGYGYTF